The rows below give T cell receptor beta chains drawn from one sample of a study of shared clonotypes between healthy human individuals. The method was immunoSEQ multiplex PCR; TCRdb's version includes in-frame clones alone and lacks a portion of them. The sample comprises more than 2,000,000 clones, roughly 92% of which are singletons, and under 0.15% rests with the top ten. Sequencing was done on a sample of naive CD4+ T cells sorted from blood. The receptors were gathered from a man between 18 and 29 years old in good health. CDR3s include the opening cysteine and the closing phenylalanine or tryptophan. The D gene is left open where the match is weak. Not every row has a clone size; where given, it reads once, few, many or a size class.

J gene | D gene | clone size | V gene | CDR3 DNA | CDR3 protein
TRBJ1-6 | NA | NA | TRBV19 | TGTGCCAGTAGTATGGGGTGGGGCGCCGAAAATTCACCCCTCCACTTT | CASSMGWGAENSPLHF
TRBJ2-5 | TRBD1 | NA | TRBV18 | TGTGCCAGCTCACTTTTCCGGGACAGCCAAGAGACCCAGTACTTC | CASSLFRDSQETQYF
TRBJ1-6 | NA | NA | TRBV7-2 | TGTGCCAGCTCCACAGGGAATAGAAAATCACCCCTCCACTTT | CASSTGNRKSPLHF
TRBJ2-5 | TRBD1 | NA | TRBV18 | TGTGCCAGCTCATCCAACCGACAGGGAAGTGAGACCCAGTACTTC | CASSSNRQGSETQYF
TRBJ2-4 | NA | NA | TRBV6-1 | TGTGCCAGCAGGATAGCCAAAAACATTCAGTACTTC | CASRIAKNIQYF
TRBJ1-5 | NA | once | TRBV4-1 | TGCGCCAGCAGCCAGCAGGGCCTGGGAGGTCAGCCCCAGCATTTT | CASSQQGLGGQPQHF
TRBJ2-1 | NA | NA | TRBV7-2 | TGTGCCAGCAGCTTAGCGCCGGGGATTTCCTACAATGAGCAGTTCTTC | CASSLAPGISYNEQFF
TRBJ2-2 | NA | once | TRBV7-3 | TGTGCCAGCAGCTTAAGCGGGACGAAATACACCGGGGAGCTGTTTTTT | CASSLSGTKYTGELFF
TRBJ2-3 | NA | once | TRBV2 | TGTGCCAGCAGTGAATCAGGAGCCCGCACAGATACGCAGTATTTT | CASSESGARTDTQYF
TRBJ2-5 | TRBD2 | NA | TRBV5-4 | TGTGCCAGCAGCTTGGCGGCTAGCGGGGGTCAAGAGACCCAGTACTTC | CASSLAASGGQETQYF
TRBJ2-3 | NA | once | TRBV7-9 | TGTGCCAGCAGCTTTGGTGCCGGGCTAGCGTACACAGATACGCAGTATTTT | CASSFGAGLAYTDTQYF
TRBJ2-3 | NA | NA | TRBV7-6 | TGTGCCAGCAGCCCAGCAAATTCAGATACGCAGTATTTT | CASSPANSDTQYF
TRBJ1-6 | TRBD1 | NA | TRBV7-6 | TGTGCCAGCAGCTTAGGACAGGGGTTTAATTCACCCCTCCACTTT | CASSLGQGFNSPLHF
TRBJ2-2 | NA | NA | TRBV7-2 | TGTGCCAGCAGCTTAACTAGCACCGGGGAGCTGTTTTTT | CASSLTSTGELFF
TRBJ1-2 | TRBD1 | once | TRBV6-6 | TGTGCCAGCAGTTACAGGGACAGGGGGGACTATGGCTACACCTTC | CASSYRDRGDYGYTF
TRBJ2-5 | NA | NA | TRBV6-5 | TGTGCCAGCAGCCGAGCCGGACACCAAGAGACCCAGTACTTC | CASSRAGHQETQYF
TRBJ1-4 | TRBD1 | NA | TRBV30 | TGTGCGATGGATCCCCTCAGGGGGCGCCGTGAAAAACTGTTTTTT | CAMDPLRGRREKLFF
TRBJ2-1 | TRBD2 | NA | TRBV7-2 | TGTGCCAGCAGCCAGGGACTAGCGTTCAATGAGCAGTTCTTC | CASSQGLAFNEQFF
TRBJ2-3 | NA | NA | TRBV5-6 | TGTGCCAGCGGCTACATCCAGCGCCCAGATACGCAGTATTTT | CASGYIQRPDTQYF
TRBJ1-2 | NA | NA | TRBV19 | TGTGCCAGTAGTCGCTATCGAGCTAACTATGGCTACACCTTC | CASSRYRANYGYTF
TRBJ2-1 | NA | NA | TRBV5-1 | TGCGCCAGCAGGACGGCTAGAAGCTCCTACAATGAGCAGTTCTTC | CASRTARSSYNEQFF
TRBJ1-4 | TRBD1 | NA | TRBV5-1 | TGCGCCAGCAGCGTGGACAGGGTGGCAACTAATGAAAAACTGTTTTTT | CASSVDRVATNEKLFF
TRBJ2-3 | TRBD2 | NA | TRBV7-2 | TGTGCCAGCAGCCCCGGGGGGGGTCGCTCTCTCACAGATACGCAGTATTTT | CASSPGGGRSLTDTQYF
TRBJ1-1 | NA | once | TRBV6-1 | TGTGCCAGCAGTGAAAAGAATAGATACACTGAAGCTTTCTTT | CASSEKNRYTEAFF
TRBJ2-7 | NA | NA | TRBV11-2 | TGTGCCAGCAGCCACCAGAATTGGGAACAGTACTTC | CASSHQNWEQYF
TRBJ2-7 | NA | NA | TRBV18 | TGTGCCAGCTCACCACTCGGCCAGACCTACGAGCAGTACTTC | CASSPLGQTYEQYF
TRBJ1-4 | NA | NA | TRBV27 | TGTGCCAGCAGTCAGCAGGGTATTAGTAATGAAAAACTGTTTTTT | CASSQQGISNEKLFF
TRBJ2-5 | NA | NA | TRBV6-5 | TGTGCCAGCAGTTACCAGCCGGGGACCCAGTACTTC | CASSYQPGTQYF
TRBJ2-7 | NA | NA | TRBV7-2 | TGTGCCAGCAGCTTAGTACTTCTCTACGAGCAGTACTTC | CASSLVLLYEQYF
TRBJ1-6 | NA | NA | TRBV6-6 | TGTGCCTCCCGACCGGGGGGTTCCGCGCACGATTCACCCCTCCACTTT | CASRPGGSAHDSPLHF
TRBJ2-7 | NA | NA | TRBV19 | TGTGCCAGTAGTCCCCCGGGAGACTACGAGCAGTACTTC | CASSPPGDYEQYF
TRBJ2-1 | NA | NA | TRBV5-4 | TGTGCCAGCAGCTTGGGAGGCGGGACCCTCTACAATGAGCAGTTCTTC | CASSLGGGTLYNEQFF
TRBJ1-2 | TRBD1 | NA | TRBV2 | TGTGCCAGCAGTGAAGACGACAGGGGGTTCGTTGGCTACACCTTC | CASSEDDRGFVGYTF
TRBJ1-2 | NA | NA | TRBV6-1 | TGTGCCAGAACAATAAAACAGGGAGATGGCTACACCTTC | CARTIKQGDGYTF
TRBJ2-1 | NA | NA | TRBV11-2 | TGTGCCAGCAGCCCCCGGGGGAGCTCCTACAATGAGCAGTTCTTC | CASSPRGSSYNEQFF
TRBJ1-1 | NA | NA | TRBV6-6 | TGTGCCAGCCTCCCGGACATAGGGGTCGGCACTGAAGCTTTCTTT | CASLPDIGVGTEAFF
TRBJ2-3 | TRBD2 | NA | TRBV9 | TGTGCCAGCAGCGCCGGACTAGCGGGCACAGATACGCAGTATTTT | CASSAGLAGTDTQYF
TRBJ2-1 | TRBD2 | NA | TRBV4-1 | TGCGCCAGCAGCCGACCCGGGACTAGCGTTTACAATGAGCAGTTCTTC | CASSRPGTSVYNEQFF
TRBJ2-3 | NA | few | TRBV18 | TGTGCCAGCTCACCAAACTTGCGGAGCACAGATACGCAGTATTTT | CASSPNLRSTDTQYF
TRBJ2-3 | NA | NA | TRBV9 | TGTGCCAGCCAGGGAAACACAGATACGCAGTATTTT | CASQGNTDTQYF
TRBJ2-3 | NA | NA | TRBV19 | TGTGCCAGTACCCCTGTTAGCGGCACAGATACGCAGTATTTT | CASTPVSGTDTQYF
TRBJ1-2 | NA | NA | TRBV28 | TGTGCCAGCAGCCTTAACAGGGTCCACACCTTC | CASSLNRVHTF
TRBJ1-5 | TRBD1 | few | TRBV30 | TGTGCCTGGGGACAGGATCCTCAGCCCCAGCATTTT | CAWGQDPQPQHF
TRBJ2-6 | NA | NA | TRBV27 | TGTGCCAGCACCGGAATTTATAGCCGACCTGGGGCCAACGTCCTGACTTTC | CASTGIYSRPGANVLTF
TRBJ2-7 | TRBD1 | NA | TRBV6-6 | TGTGCCAGCAGGAGAGGACAGGGCCAGTACGAGCAGTACTTC | CASRRGQGQYEQYF
TRBJ2-7 | NA | NA | TRBV11-3 | TGTGCCAGCAGCTTAGATGGGCCCCCTAAGGAGCAGTACTTC | CASSLDGPPKEQYF
TRBJ2-5 | TRBD1 | NA | TRBV13 | TGTGCCAGCAGCTTAGGCGAGAGGGGGCTCCAAGAGACCCAGTACTTC | CASSLGERGLQETQYF
TRBJ1-4 | TRBD1 | NA | TRBV11-2 | TGTGCCAGCAGCTTATCCGGACAGGTCGGGGAAAAACTGTTTTTT | CASSLSGQVGEKLFF
TRBJ2-7 | NA | NA | TRBV19 | TGTGCCAGTAGTATCGGACCGGGACAGCAGTACTTC | CASSIGPGQQYF
TRBJ2-7 | TRBD1 | NA | TRBV27 | TGTGCCAGCAGTATCCGGGACAGAATCTACGAGCAGTACTTC | CASSIRDRIYEQYF
TRBJ2-3 | TRBD2 | NA | TRBV5-1 | TGCGCCAGCAGCGCCACTAGCGGGAGAACAGATACGCAGTATTTT | CASSATSGRTDTQYF
TRBJ2-3 | NA | NA | TRBV7-9 | TGTGCCAGCAGCTCTCCGGGACTGTCAGATACGCAGTATTTT | CASSSPGLSDTQYF